This TCR beta chain was sequenced during a study of blood T cell repertoires in COVID-19. The CDR3 totals 13 residues. Germline V gene lookup returns CDR1 GTSNPN and CDR2 SVGIG (reference sequence). V was clipped by 4 bases and J by 0 bases, with 6 bases between them. Generated by immunoSEQ multiplex PCR, the TCRdb table keeps only in-frame clones and is missing some. This table holds about 40,000 clones, around three quarters found once. The specimen sequenced was peripheral blood. The chain recombines TRBV30 with TRBJ1-4; D is unresolved. The sequence was collected from a man at least 80 years old with active or convalescent COVID-19. The CDR3 loop is CAWNAATNEKLFF. DNA of the CDR3: TGTGCCTGGAACGCGGCAACTAATGAAAAACTGTTTTTT.